Shown below are 23 T cell receptor beta chains from a single sample sequenced in a study of blood T cell dynamics during melanoma immunotherapy. Assay used: immunoSEQ multiplex PCR; TCRdb lists only in-frame clones, some missing. The sample carries about 10,000 clones, about 88% recorded once. The sample's time point: pre-treatment baseline. This specimen was blood, taken from a patient treated with checkpoint blockade. These receptors all come from a human donor with melanoma.

The rearrangement uses TRBV5-1 and TRBJ1-6; 9 bases align to TRBD1. J lost 10 bases, V lost 5 bases, and 19 bases had no gene match. CDR1 and CDR2 from the germline V gene are SGHRS and YFSETQ. The CDR3 runs 18 residues. CDR3 nucleotides: TGCGCCAGCAGGCCCGCCGGGACAGGGTCCCCTTCAGAGTCACCCCTCCACTTT. It translates to CASRPAGTGSPSESPLHF.

The chain combines TRBV2 with TRBJ1-2, with D possibly being TRBD1 (5 bases). This CDR3 comprises 13 residues. V was cut by 6 bases and J by 4 bases, with 12 bases left in between. Germline loops: CDR1 SNHLY, CDR2 FYNNEI. CDR3 protein: CASRVDSSYGYTF. The CDR3 DNA is TGTGCCAGCAGAGTTGACAGCTCCTATGGCTACACCTTC.

The V and J genes are TRBV7-9 and TRBJ1-1; D perhaps matches TRBD1 (5 bases). The CDR3 sequence is 15 residues long. V dropped 1 base and J dropped 3 bases, with 12 bases sitting between them. Germline V gene sequence: CDR1 SEHNR, CDR2 FQNEAQ (reference sequence). Here the CDR3 reads CASSLDKGSDTEAFF. CDR3 nucleotides: TGTGCCAGCAGCTTAGACAAGGGGTCAGACACTGAAGCTTTCTTT.

Here the CDR3 reads CASSQGLGETQYF. CDR3 bases: TGCGCCAGCAGCCAAGGGTTAGGAGAGACCCAGTACTTC. The chain is built from TRBV5-1 and TRBJ2-5, with unresolved D. V was trimmed by 4 bases and J by 4 bases, leaving 11 bases between them. CDR1 and CDR2 (germline): SGHRS, YFSETQ. CDR3 size: 13 residues.

The chain couples TRBV4-1 to TRBJ1-1, with a weak D call TRBD1 (5 bases). V shed 4 bases and J shed 4 bases, with 10 bases lying between them. The CDR3 has 13 amino acids. Germline CDR1 is MGHRA and CDR2 is YSYEKL. The CDR3 protein is CASSLGEFTEAFF. CDR3 DNA: TGCGCCAGCAGCCTGGGGGAATTCACTGAAGCTTTCTTT.

The chain has TRBV5-1 and TRBJ2-3, with TRBD1 matching 11 bases. The CDR3 loop spans 19 amino acids. The ends lost 3 bases at V and 5 bases at J; junction bases unmatched: 17. CDR1 and CDR2 from the germline V gene are SGHRS and YFSETQ. CDR3 in amino acids: CASSWGGQGAPLEEDTQYF. The CDR3 DNA reads TGCGCCAGCAGCTGGGGAGGACAGGGGGCACCCCTTGAGGAAGATACGCAGTATTTT.

This rearrangement joins TRBV13 to TRBJ2-7; no reliable D call. CDR1 PRHDT and CDR2 FYEKMQ come from the germline V gene (reference sequence). The CDR3 has 13 amino acids. V was cut by 4 bases and J by 5 bases, with 12 bases left in between. The chain's CDR3 is CASSSTVLHEQYF. The CDR3 nucleotides are TGTGCCAGCAGCTCCACGGTCCTCCACGAGCAGTACTTC.

This rearrangement joins TRBV5-4 to TRBJ2-5; D unclear. The CDR3 extends over 14 amino acids. CDR1 and CDR2 (germline): SGHNT, YYREEE (reference sequence). V lost 5 bases, J lost 1 base, and 12 bases lay in between. The CDR3 spells CASRGPNRQETQYF. DNA of the CDR3: TGTGCCAGCAGGGGCCCGAACCGCCAAGAGACCCAGTACTTC.

The chain links TRBV11-2 to TRBJ1-5; D is uncertain. This CDR3 has 13 amino acids. V gave up 1 base and J gave up 4 bases, with 5 bases separating them. Germline V CDR1 and CDR2: SGHAT, FQNNGV. The CDR3 loop is CASSLVPNQPQHF. CDR3 in DNA: TGTGCCAGCAGCTTAGTTCCAAATCAGCCCCAGCATTTT. Full variable domain (missing parts from reference TRBV11-2 and TRBJ1-5): EAGVAQSPRYKIIEKRQSVAFWCNPISGHATLYWYQQILGQGPKLLIQFQNNGVVDDSQLPKDRFSAERLKGVDSTLKIQPAKLEDSAVYLCASSLVPNQPQHFGDGTRLSIL.

V is TRBV18 and J is TRBJ1-1; 8 bases are shared with TRBD1. Germline CDR1 reads KGHSH; CDR2 reads LQKENI. This CDR3 region has 15 residues. V lost 1 base and J lost 3; bases outside the gene matches: 4. DNA of the CDR3: TGTGCCAGCTCACCACGACAGGGGAGGGACACTGAAGCTTTCTTT. Translation gives CASSPRQGRDTEAFF.

V gene TRBV30 combines with J gene TRBJ1-5; D is ambiguous. CDR1 is GTSNPN and CDR2 is SVGIG in the germline V gene (reference sequence). V was cut by 1 base and J by 3 bases, with 10 bases left in between. The CDR3 consists of 14 residues. For the CDR3, the DNA is TGTGCCTGGAGTGGGGGTGCTTTCAATCAGCCCCAGCATTTT. It codes for CAWSGGAFNQPQHF.

The sample holds one count of this clone. This rearrangement joins TRBV28 to TRBJ1-2; no clear D. CDR3 length: 13 residues. Germline CDR1 MDHEN, CDR2 SYDVKM. V lost 0 bases and J lost 6, with 8 bases in between. CDR3 nucleotide sequence: TGTGCCAGCAGTTTATGGGCATCAGATGGCTACACCTTC. This translates into CASSLWASDGYTF.

The chain combines TRBV5-1 with TRBJ1-1; D gene uncertain. The germline V gene encodes CDR1 SGHRS and CDR2 YFSETQ. This CDR3 has 13 amino acids. With 3 bases removed from V and 1 base from J, the gap between germline ends came to 7 bases. The chain's CDR3 is CASSSVKNTEAFF. Here the CDR3 DNA reads TGCGCCAGCAGCTCCGTAAAGAACACTGAAGCTTTCTTT.

The genes are TRBV6-5 and TRBJ2-1; TRBD1 matches at 10 bases. Germline CDR1 MNHEY, CDR2 SVGAGI. This CDR3 is 15 amino acids long. V trimming: 6 bases; J trimming: 4 bases; junction bases outside the gene matches: 6. DNA of the CDR3: TGTGCCAGCAGCCTGACAGGGGGCGATTACAATGAGCAGTTCTTC. Its protein product is CASSLTGGDYNEQFF.

The gene calls are TRBV11-2 and TRBJ2-5; 7 bases agree with TRBD2. The closer fit of TRBJ2-7 to the DNA end suggests the J call may be wrong. Per germline, CDR1 SGHAT and CDR2 FQNNGV. CDR3 size: 14 residues. This CDR3 reads CASSGGTTSYEQYF. CDR3 coding DNA: TGTGCCAGCAGCGGAGGGACTACCTCCTACGAGCAGTACTTC.

The chain carries TRBV18 and TRBJ2-5; 8 nucleotides align to TRBD1. Germline CDR1 and CDR2: KGHSH and LQKENI. Germline trimming cut 5 bases from V and 1 base from J; bases unmatched to any gene: 9. The CDR3 covers 16 residues. The DNA for the CDR3 is TGTGCCAGCTCAATGGACAGGGTGGTTCTCCAAGAGACCCAGTACTTC. It encodes CASSMDRVVLQETQYF.

This rearrangement joins TRBV20-1 to TRBJ2-7; D possibly corresponds to TRBD1 (6 bases). The V gene's germline CDR1 is DFQATT and CDR2 SNEGSKA (reference sequence). V lost 8 bases and J lost 4, with 12 bases in between. The CDR3 has 11 residues. The CDR3: CSLLQGYEQYF. Written as DNA, the CDR3 is TGCAGTCTCCTACAGGGATACGAGCAGTACTTC.

The CDR3: CASSYSGRGADTQYF. In DNA, the CDR3 is TGTGCCAGCAGTTACTCCGGCCGAGGCGCAGATACGCAGTATTTT. The rearrangement uses TRBV6-5 and TRBJ2-3; D is unresolved. The CDR3 runs to 15 residues. The germline V gene encodes CDR1 MNHEY and CDR2 SVGAGI. V was pared by 0 bases and J by 4 bases, with 11 bases between.

The gene calls are TRBV18 and TRBJ1-1; 9 nucleotides align to TRBD1. The germline gives CDR1 KGHSH, CDR2 LQKENI. V shed 4 bases, J shed 5 bases, and the junction held 5 bases outside the gene matches. The CDR3 consists of 14 residues. CDR3 in amino acids: CASSLDRGLTEAFF. The CDR3 DNA reads as TGTGCCAGCTCACTGGACAGGGGTCTTACTGAAGCTTTCTTT.

V gene TRBV9 combines with J gene TRBJ2-3; possibly TRBD2 for D (5 bases). CDR3 size: 15 residues. Germline-derived CDR1 and CDR2 are SGDLS and YYNGEE. Trimming left V 2 bases short and J 2 bases short, with 12 bases between. The CDR3 bases are TGTGCCAGCAGCGTGGGGAGTAGGGTCACAGATACGCAGTATTTT. Translated, it gives CASSVGSRVTDTQYF.

The chain recombines TRBV19 with TRBJ2-7; 8 bases line up with TRBD1. CDR1 is LNHDA and CDR2 is SQIVND in the germline V gene (reference sequence). The CDR3 is 16 residues long. V trimming: 6 bases; J trimming: 2 bases; junction bases outside the gene matches: 12. This CDR3 is CASSNLPGQAAYEQYF. In nucleotides, the CDR3 is TGTGCCAGTAGCAATTTACCGGGACAGGCGGCCTACGAGCAGTACTTC. Variable domain in full (rest from reference TRBV19 and TRBJ2-7): DGGITQSPKYLFRKEGQNVTLSCEQNLNHDAMYWYRQDPGQGLRLIYYSQIVNDFQKGDIAEGYSVSREKKESFPLTVTSAQKNPTAFYLCASSNLPGQAAYEQYFGPGTRLTVT.

The chain recombines TRBV18 with TRBJ2-1; D possibly corresponds to TRBD2 (6 bases). The CDR3 has 15 residues. V lost 4 bases, J lost 2 bases, and 12 bases lay in between. CDR1 KGHSH and CDR2 LQKENI come from the germline V gene. The CDR3 sequence is CASSLPPGAYNEQFF. In nucleotides, the CDR3 is TGTGCCAGCTCACTTCCCCCGGGGGCCTACAATGAGCAGTTCTTC.

The V call is TRBV5-1, the J call TRBJ2-1, with 15 bases matching TRBD2. J lost 9 bases, V lost 6 bases, and 4 bases had no gene match. Looked up from germline, CDR1 is SGHRS and CDR2 is YFSETQ. This CDR3 region has 14 residues. The CDR3 protein is CASTGLAGGSEQFF. Here the CDR3 DNA reads TGCGCCAGCACGGGACTAGCGGGAGGTAGTGAGCAGTTCTTC. Full variable domain (outside the CDR3, taken from reference TRBV5-1 and TRBJ2-1): KAGVTQTPRYLIKTRGQQVTLSCSPISGHRSVSWYQQTPGQGLQFLFEYFSETQRNKGNFPGRFSGRQFSNSRSEMNVSTLELGDSALYLCASTGLAGGSEQFFGPGTRLTVL.